The present T cell receptor (beta chain) was sequenced within a study of cytomegalovirus exposure and HLA in healthy donors. In its sample, this clone was seen once. Its antigen is not identified. Regarding the study as a whole: While the bulk of TCR sequences proved rare, some public TCRs turned up in many donors. There were several of the most significant clusters that appeared linked to common viral pathogens in a later analysis.

The primer mix had 60 Vbeta and 13 Jbeta primers. Method: immunoSEQ multiplex PCR; TCRdb's copy keeps in-frame clones and lacks some. This table holds over 150,000 clones, almost 80% found once. The CDR3 is 19 residues long. Germline lookup yields CDR1 SGHRS and CDR2 YFSETQ. V lost 1 base to trimming and J lost 0 bases; unmatched junction nucleotides: 11. Sequencing was carried out using PBMCs. The sequence came from a woman younger than 35 in good health and CMV-seronegative. The genes are TRBV5-1 and TRBJ2-1; 9 bases fit TRBD1. The CDR3 loop is CASSLTGQGKVSSYNEQFF. The CDR3 DNA sequence: TGCGCCAGCAGCTTGACCGGACAGGGGAAGGTGAGCTCCTACAATGAGCAGTTCTTC. The variable domain in full, with the rest retrieved from reference TRBV5-1 and TRBJ2-1, is KAGVTQTPRYLIKTRGQQVTLSCSPISGHRSVSWYQQTPGQGLQFLFEYFSETQRNKGNFPGRFSGRQFSNSRSEMNVSTLELGDSALYLCASSLTGQGKVSSYNEQFFGPGTRLTVL.